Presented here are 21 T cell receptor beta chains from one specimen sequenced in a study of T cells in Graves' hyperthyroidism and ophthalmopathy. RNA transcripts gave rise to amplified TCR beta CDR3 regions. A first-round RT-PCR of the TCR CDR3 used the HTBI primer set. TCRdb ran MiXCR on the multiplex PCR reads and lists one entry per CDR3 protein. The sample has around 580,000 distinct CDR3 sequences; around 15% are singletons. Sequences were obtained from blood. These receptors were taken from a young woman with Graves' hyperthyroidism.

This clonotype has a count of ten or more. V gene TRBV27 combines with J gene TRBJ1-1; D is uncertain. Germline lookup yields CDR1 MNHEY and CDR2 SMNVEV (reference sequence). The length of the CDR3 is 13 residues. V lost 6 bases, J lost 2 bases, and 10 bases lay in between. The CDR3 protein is CASSFSYNTEAFF. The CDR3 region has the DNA TGTGCCAGCAGCTTTTCCTATAACACTGAAGCTTTCTTT.

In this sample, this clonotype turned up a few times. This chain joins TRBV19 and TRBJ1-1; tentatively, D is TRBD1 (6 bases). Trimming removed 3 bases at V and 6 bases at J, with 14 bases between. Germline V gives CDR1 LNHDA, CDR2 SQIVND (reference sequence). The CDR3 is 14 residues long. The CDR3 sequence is CASSIIGGLPEAFF. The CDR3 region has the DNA TGTGCCAGTAGTATTATAGGGGGTTTGCCTGAAGCTTTCTTT.

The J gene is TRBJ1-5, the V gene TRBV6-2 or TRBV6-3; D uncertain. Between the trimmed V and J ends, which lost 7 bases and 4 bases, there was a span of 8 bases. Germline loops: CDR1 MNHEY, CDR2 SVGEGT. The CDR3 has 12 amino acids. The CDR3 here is CASNYLNQPQHF. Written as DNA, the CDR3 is TGTGCCAGCAACTACTTGAATCAGCCCCAGCATTTT.

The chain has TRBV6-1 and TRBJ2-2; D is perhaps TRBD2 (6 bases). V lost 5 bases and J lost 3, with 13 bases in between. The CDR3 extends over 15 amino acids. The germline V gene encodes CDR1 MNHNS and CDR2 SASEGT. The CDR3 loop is CASSPLWGDTGELFF. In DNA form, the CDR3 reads TGTGCCAGCAGTCCCCTGTGGGGGGACACCGGGGAGCTGTTTTTT.

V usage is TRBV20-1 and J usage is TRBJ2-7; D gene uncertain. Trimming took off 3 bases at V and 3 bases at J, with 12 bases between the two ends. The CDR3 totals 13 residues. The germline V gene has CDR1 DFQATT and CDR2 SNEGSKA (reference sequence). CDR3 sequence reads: CSASGQAIYEQYF. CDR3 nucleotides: TGCAGTGCTAGTGGGCAGGCGATCTACGAGCAGTACTTC.

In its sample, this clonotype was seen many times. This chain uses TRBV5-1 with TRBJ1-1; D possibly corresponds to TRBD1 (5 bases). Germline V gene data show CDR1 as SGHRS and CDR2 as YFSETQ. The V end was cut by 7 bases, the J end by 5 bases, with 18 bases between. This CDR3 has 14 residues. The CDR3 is CASARGGERTEAFF. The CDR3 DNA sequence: TGCGCCAGCGCCCGAGGAGGGGAGAGGACTGAAGCTTTCTTT.

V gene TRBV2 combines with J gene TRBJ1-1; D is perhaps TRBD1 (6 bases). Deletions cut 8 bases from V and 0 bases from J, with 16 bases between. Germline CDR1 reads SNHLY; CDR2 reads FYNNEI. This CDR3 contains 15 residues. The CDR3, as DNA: TGTGCCAGCCACAGAGGGCAGGGGATGAACACTGAAGCTTTCTTT. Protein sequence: CASHRGQGMNTEAFF.

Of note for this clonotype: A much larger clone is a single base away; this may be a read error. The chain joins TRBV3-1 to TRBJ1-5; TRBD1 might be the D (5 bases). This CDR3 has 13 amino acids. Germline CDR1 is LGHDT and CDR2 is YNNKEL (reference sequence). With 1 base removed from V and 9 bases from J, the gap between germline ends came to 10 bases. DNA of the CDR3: TGTGCCAGCAGCCAAGGACATGGGGGGCCCCAGCATTTT. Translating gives CASSQGHGGPQHF.

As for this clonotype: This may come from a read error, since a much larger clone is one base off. CDR3 coding DNA: TGTGCCGGCAGCTTAGTAGCGACCTCCTACGAGCAGTACTTC. It yields the protein CAGSLVATSYEQYF. This sequence joins TRBV11-2 and TRBJ2-7, with D perhaps TRBD2 (5 bases). The CDR3 is 14 residues long. Looked up from germline, CDR1 is SGHAT and CDR2 is FQNNGV.

The chain's CDR3 is CSAFDNSRGTEAFF. CDR3 nucleotide sequence: TGCAGTGCTTTTGACAATTCCAGGGGCACTGAAGCTTTCTTT. V usage is TRBV20-1 and J usage is TRBJ1-1, with D possibly TRBD1 on 6 matching bases. The CDR3 totals 14 residues. V lost 5 bases, J lost 4 bases, and 17 bases lay in between. Germline CDR1 and CDR2: DFQATT and SNEGSKA (reference sequence).

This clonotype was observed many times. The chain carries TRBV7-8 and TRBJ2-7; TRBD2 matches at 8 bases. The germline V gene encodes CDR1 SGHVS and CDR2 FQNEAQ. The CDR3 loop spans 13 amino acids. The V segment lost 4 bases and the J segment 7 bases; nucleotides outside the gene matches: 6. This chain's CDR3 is CASSYKRESEQYF. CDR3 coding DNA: TGTGCCAGCAGCTATAAGCGGGAGAGTGAGCAGTACTTC.

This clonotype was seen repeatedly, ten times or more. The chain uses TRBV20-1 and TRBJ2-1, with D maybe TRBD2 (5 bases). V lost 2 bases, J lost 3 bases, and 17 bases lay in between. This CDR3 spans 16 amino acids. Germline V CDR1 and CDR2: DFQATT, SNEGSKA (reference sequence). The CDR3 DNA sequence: TGCAGTGCTAGAACGGCCTGGTCGGGGATCTACAATGAGCAGTTCTTC. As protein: CSARTAWSGIYNEQFF.

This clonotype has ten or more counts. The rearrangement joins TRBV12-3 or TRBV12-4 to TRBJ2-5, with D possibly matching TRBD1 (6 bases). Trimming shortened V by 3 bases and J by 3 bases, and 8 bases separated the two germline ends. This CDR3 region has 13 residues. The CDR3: CASSFEGEETQYF. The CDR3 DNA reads TGTGCCAGCAGTTTTGAGGGGGAAGAGACCCAGTACTTC.

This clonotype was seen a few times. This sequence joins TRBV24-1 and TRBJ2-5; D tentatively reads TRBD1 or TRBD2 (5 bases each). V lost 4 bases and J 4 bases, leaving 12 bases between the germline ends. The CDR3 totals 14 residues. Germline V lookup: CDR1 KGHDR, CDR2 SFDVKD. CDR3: CATSDLGPRETQYF. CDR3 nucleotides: TGTGCCACCAGTGACCTGGGACCAAGAGAGACCCAGTACTTC.

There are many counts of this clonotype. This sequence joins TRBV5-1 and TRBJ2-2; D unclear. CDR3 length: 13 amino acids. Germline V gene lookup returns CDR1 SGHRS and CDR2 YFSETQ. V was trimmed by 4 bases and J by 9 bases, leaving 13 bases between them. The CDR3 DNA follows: TGCGCCAGCAGCCCGGACCCTACGAGGGAGCTGTTTTTT. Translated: CASSPDPTRELFF.

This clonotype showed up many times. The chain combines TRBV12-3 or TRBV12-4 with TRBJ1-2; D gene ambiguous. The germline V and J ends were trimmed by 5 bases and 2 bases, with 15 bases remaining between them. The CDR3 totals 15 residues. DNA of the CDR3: TGTGCCAGCAGTCCCCTAGGAGGGAAGAACTATGGCTACACCTTC. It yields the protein CASSPLGGKNYGYTF.

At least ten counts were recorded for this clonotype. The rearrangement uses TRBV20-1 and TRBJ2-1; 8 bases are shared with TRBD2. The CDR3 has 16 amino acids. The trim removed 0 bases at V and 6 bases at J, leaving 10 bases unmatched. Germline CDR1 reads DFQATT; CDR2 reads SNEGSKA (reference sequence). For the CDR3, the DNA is TGCAGTGCTAGAGATGCCGAGCTAGCGGGTAGCAATGAGCAGTTCTTC. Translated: CSARDAELAGSNEQFF.

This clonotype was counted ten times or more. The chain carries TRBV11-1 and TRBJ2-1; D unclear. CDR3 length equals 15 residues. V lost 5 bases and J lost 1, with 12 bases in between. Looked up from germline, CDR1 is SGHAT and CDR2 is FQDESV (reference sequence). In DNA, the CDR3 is TGTGCCAGCAGCGGGTGGCAGCAGTCCTACAATGAGCAGTTCTTC. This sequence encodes CASSGWQQSYNEQFF.

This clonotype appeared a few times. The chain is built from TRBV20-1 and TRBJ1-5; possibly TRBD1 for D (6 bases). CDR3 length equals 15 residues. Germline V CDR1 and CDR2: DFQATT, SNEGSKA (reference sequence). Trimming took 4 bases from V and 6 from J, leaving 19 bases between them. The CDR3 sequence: CSAIPGGQDSQPQHF. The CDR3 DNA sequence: TGCAGTGCTATTCCGGGGGGGCAGGACAGTCAGCCCCAGCATTTT.

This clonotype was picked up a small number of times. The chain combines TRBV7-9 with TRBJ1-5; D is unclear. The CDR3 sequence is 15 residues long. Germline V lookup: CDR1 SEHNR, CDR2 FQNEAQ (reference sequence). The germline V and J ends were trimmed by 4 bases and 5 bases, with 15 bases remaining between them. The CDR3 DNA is TGTGCCAGCAGCTCCGACACCGTTCACGATCAGCCCCAGCATTTT. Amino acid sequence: CASSSDTVHDQPQHF. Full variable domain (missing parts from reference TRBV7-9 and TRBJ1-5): DTGVSQNPRHKITKRGQNVTFRCDPISEHNRLYWYRQTLGQGPEFLTYFQNEAQLEKSRLLSDRFSAERPKGSFSTLEIQRTEQGDSAMYLCASSSDTVHDQPQHFGDGTRLSIL.

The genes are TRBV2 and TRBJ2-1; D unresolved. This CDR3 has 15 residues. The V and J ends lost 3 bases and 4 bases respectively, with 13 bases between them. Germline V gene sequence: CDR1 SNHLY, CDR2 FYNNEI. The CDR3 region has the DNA TGTGCCAGCAGTGAGTTAACCGCTAGTTACAATGAGCAGTTCTTC. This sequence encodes CASSELTASYNEQFF. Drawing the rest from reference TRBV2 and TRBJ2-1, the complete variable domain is EPEVTQTPSHQVTQMGQEVILRCVPISNHLYFYWYRQILGQKVEFLVSFYNNEISEKSEIFDDQFSVERPDGSNFTLKIRSTKLEDSAMYFCASSELTASYNEQFFGPGTRLTVL.